Here is one T cell receptor beta chain with its context. Sequencing templates came from extracted RNA that was reverse transcribed into cDNA. Generated by immunoSEQ multiplex PCR, the TCRdb table keeps only in-frame clones and is missing some. The sample includes 95,000 to 100,000 clones, about 64% of them seen just once. The record originates from a study of CD8+ T cells in alopecia areata. Sample treatment: oral pan-JAK inhibitor, 5-10 mg twice daily. The sequencing here drew on CD8+ T cells sorted from blood, taken at week 4, from a patient treated with tofacitinib. This receptor was taken from a human donor with alopecia areata.

Written as DNA, the CDR3 is TGCGCCAGCAACACAGGAACCTACGAGCAGTACTTC. Protein: CASNTGTYEQYF. The rearrangement uses TRBV5-1 and TRBJ2-7; D might be TRBD1 (5 bases). CDR1 is SGHRS and CDR2 is YFSETQ in the germline V gene. The CDR3 consists of 12 residues. The V gene lost 6 bases and the J gene lost 2 bases, with 9 bases spanning the gap.